This T cell receptor (beta chain) comes out of a study of blood T cell repertoires in COVID-19. Profiling relied on immunoSEQ multiplex PCR, and the TCRdb table lists in-frame clones only, not all of them. The top ten hold 25% of the sample, which has 55,000 to 65,000 clones, around 75% seen once. J was trimmed by 2 bases and V by 3 bases; bases with no gene match: 7. The CDR3 loop spans 17 amino acids. Germline assignment: CDR1 KGHSH and CDR2 LQKENI. This rearrangement joins TRBV18 to TRBJ2-1, with 10 bases lining up with TRBD2. This receptor was identified in a human donor in a cohort sampled during active COVID-19. The sample taken for sequencing was peripheral blood. CDR3 nucleotide sequence: TGTGCCAGCTCACCTCAAAGACTAGCGGGCGCCTACAATGAGCAGTTCTTC. This codes for CASSPQRLAGAYNEQFF.